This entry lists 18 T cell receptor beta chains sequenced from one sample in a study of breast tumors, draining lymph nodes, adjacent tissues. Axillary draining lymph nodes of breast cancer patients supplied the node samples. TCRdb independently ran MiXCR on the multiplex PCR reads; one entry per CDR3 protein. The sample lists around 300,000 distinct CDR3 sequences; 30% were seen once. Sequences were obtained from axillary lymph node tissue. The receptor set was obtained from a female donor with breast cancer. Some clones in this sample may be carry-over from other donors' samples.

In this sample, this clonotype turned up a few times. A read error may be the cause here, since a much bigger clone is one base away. CDR3: CASSFSVSTDTQYF. The CDR3 nucleotides read TGTGCCAGCAGTTTCAGCGTTAGCACAGATACGCAGTATTTT. V gene TRBV12-3 or TRBV12-4 combines with J gene TRBJ2-3, with D unresolved. The CDR3 contains 14 residues. The V gene lost 3 bases and the J gene lost 0 bases, with 7 bases spanning the gap.

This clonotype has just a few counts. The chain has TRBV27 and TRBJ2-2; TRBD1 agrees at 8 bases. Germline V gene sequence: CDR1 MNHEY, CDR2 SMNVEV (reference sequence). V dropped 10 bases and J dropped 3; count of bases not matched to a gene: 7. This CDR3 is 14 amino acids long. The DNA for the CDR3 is TGTGCCACCAGGGGGCTTAGGGACACCGGGGAGCTGTTTTTT. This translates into CATRGLRDTGELFF.

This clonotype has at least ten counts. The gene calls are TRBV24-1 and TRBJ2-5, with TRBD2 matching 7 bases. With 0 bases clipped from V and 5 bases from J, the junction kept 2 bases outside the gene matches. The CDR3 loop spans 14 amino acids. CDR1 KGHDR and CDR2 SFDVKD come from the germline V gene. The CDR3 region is CATSDLLGGETQYF. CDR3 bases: TGTGCCACCAGTGATTTGTTGGGGGGGGAGACCCAGTACTTC.

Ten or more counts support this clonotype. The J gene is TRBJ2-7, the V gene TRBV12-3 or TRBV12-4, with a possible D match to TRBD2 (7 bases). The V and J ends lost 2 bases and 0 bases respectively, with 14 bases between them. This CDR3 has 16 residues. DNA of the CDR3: TGTGCCAGCAGTTTAATGAGGGGGGGCGGCTCCTACGAGCAGTACTTC. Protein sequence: CASSLMRGGGSYEQYF.

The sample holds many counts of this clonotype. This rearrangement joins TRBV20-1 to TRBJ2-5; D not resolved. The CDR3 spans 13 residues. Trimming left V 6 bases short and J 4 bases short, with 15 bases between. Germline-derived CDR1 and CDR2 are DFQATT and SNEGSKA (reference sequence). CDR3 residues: CSATSGGPETQYF. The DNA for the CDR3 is TGCAGTGCCACCTCTGGTGGGCCAGAGACCCAGTACTTC.

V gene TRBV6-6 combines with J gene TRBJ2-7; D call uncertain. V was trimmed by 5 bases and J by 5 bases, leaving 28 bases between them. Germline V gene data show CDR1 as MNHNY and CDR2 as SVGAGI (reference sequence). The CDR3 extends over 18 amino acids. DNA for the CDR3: TGTGCCAGCAGTCACCCGGCCGTTCGTTTAATCCGCCTAAACGAGCAGTACTTC. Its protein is CASSHPAVRLIRLNEQYF.

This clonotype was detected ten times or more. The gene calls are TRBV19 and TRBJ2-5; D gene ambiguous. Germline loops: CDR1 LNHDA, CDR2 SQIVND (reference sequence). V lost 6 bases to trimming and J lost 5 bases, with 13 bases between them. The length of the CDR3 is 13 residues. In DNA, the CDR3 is TGTGCCAGTAGGGACCCCCTAACGGAGACCCAGTACTTC. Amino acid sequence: CASRDPLTETQYF. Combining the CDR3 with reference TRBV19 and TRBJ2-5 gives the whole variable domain DGGITQSPKYLFRKEGQNVTLSCEQNLNHDAMYWYRQDPGQGLRLIYYSQIVNDFQKGDIAEGYSVSREKKESFPLTVTSAQKNPTAFYLCASRDPLTETQYFGPGTRLLVL.

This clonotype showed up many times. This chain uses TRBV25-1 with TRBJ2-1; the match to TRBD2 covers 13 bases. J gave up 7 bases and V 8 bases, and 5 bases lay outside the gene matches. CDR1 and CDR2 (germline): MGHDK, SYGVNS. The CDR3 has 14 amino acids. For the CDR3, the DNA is TGTGCCAGCCGGAGGACTAGCGGGAGTAATGAGCAGTTCTTC. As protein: CASRRTSGSNEQFF.

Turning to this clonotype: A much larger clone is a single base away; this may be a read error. The chain's CDR3 is CATYEGGNQPQHF. CDR3 bases: TGTGCCACCTACGAGGGTGGCAATCAGCCCCAGCATTTT. This chain joins TRBV24-1 and TRBJ1-5; D call uncertain. CDR3 length equals 13 residues. V was cut by 9 bases and J by 2 bases, with 10 bases left in between. Germline lookup yields CDR1 KGHDR and CDR2 SFDVKD.

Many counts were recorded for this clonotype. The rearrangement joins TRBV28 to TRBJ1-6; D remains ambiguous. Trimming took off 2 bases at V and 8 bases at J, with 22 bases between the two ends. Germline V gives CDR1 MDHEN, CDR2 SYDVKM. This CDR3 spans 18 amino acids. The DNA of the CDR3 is TGTGCCAGCAGTTTAGGAGTGTGGTCGGGCGGAGAGGATTCACCCCTCCACTTT. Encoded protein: CASSLGVWSGGEDSPLHF.

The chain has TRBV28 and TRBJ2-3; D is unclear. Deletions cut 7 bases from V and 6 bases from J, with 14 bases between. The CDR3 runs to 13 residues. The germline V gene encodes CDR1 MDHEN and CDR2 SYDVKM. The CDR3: CASTRNLGDTQYF. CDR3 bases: TGTGCCAGCACCCGGAACCTGGGGGATACGCAGTATTTT.

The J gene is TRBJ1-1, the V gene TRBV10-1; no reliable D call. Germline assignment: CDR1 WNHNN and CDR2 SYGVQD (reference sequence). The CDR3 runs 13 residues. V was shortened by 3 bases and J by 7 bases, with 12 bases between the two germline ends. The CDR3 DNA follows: TGCGCCAGCAGTGACCCTACAAGCGGTGAAGCTTTCTTT. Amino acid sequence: CASSDPTSGEAFF.

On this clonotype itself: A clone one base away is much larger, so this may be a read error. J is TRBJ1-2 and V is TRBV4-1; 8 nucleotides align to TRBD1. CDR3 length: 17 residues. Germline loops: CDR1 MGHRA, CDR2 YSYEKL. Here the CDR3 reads CACSQDRRDRTPYGYTF. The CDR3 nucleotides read TGCGCCTGCAGCCAAGACCGCCGGGACAGGACCCCTTATGGCTACACCTTC.

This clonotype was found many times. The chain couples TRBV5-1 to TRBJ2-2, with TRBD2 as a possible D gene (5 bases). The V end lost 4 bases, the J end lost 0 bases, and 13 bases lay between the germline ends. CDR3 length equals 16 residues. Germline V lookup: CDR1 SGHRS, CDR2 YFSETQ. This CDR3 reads CASSPLTGTNTGELFF. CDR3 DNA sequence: TGCGCCAGCAGCCCCCTGACGGGGACGAACACCGGGGAGCTGTTTTTT. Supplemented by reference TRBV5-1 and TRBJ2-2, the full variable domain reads KAGVTQTPRYLIKTRGQQVTLSCSPISGHRSVSWYQQTPGQGLQFLFEYFSETQRNKGNFPGRFSGRQFSNSRSEMNVSTLELGDSALYLCASSPLTGTNTGELFFGEGSRLTVL.

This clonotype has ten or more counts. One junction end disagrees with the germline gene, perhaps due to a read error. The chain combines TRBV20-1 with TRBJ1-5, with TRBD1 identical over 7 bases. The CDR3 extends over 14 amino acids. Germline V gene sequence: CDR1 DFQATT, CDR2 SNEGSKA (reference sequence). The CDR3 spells CGARGGSHNQPQHF. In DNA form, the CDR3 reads TGCGGTGCTAGAGGGGGCAGCCACAATCAGCCCCAGCATTTT.

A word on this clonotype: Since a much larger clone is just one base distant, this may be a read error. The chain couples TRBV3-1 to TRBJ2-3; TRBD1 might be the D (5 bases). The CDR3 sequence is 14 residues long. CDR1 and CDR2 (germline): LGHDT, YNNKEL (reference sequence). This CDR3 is CAGSQRTGTDTQYF. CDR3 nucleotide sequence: TGTGCCGGCAGCCAGAGAACAGGAACAGATACGCAGTATTTT.

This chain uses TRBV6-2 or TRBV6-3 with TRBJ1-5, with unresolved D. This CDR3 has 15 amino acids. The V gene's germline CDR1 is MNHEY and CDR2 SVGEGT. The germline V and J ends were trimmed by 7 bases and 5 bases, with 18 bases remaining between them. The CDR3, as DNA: TGTGCCAGCAATAGGATGGGTATTTTGGATCAGCCCCAGCATTTT. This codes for CASNRMGILDQPQHF.

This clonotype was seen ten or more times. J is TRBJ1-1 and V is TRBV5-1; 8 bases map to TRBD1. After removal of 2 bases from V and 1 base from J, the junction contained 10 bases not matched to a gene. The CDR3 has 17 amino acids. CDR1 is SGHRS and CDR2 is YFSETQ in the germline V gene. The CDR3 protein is CASSLRQGLSGNTEAFF. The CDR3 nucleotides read TGCGCCAGCAGCTTACGACAGGGGCTCAGTGGGAACACTGAAGCTTTCTTT.